The source of this TCR beta chain is a study of cytomegalovirus exposure and HLA in healthy donors. Study findings and constraints: Associated with cytomegalovirus, according to the listing, were 170 or so TCR beta chains. Testing in vitro showed a few CMV-associated chains specific for CMV antigens. The classifier was said to identify cytomegalovirus status with high specificity and sensitivity.

The germline gives CDR1 MNHNY, CDR2 SVGAGI (reference sequence). The CDR3 has 15 residues. Trimming took 0 bases from V and 6 from J; bases not matched to a gene: 5. Libraries were prepared by immunoSEQ multiplex PCR; TCRdb keeps only in-frame clonotypes and omits some of them. The sample records 120,000 to 150,000 clones, roughly 92% being singletons. Note on this clone: What it recognizes is unknown.

Material: PBMCs. The V and J genes are TRBV6-6 and TRBJ2-1; 7 bases line up with TRBD2. The clonotype comes from a man in his late teens or twenties in good health and CMV-seronegative. The CDR3 loop reads CASSYSIGGGNEQFF. Written as DNA, the CDR3 is TGTGCCAGCAGTTACTCGATTGGGGGGGGCAATGAGCAGTTCTTC.